This TCR beta chain is from a study of CD8+ T cells in alopecia areata. V was pared by 0 bases and J by 4 bases, with 12 bases between. The CDR3 sequence is 15 residues long. Looked up from germline, CDR1 is SNHLY and CDR2 is FYNNEI. Following extraction, RNA underwent reverse transcription to cDNA, which served as the sequencing template. Only in-frame clones appear in the TCRdb table, and some are missing; sequencing was by immunoSEQ multiplex PCR. The sample yields 110,000 to 150,000 clones, approximately 50% seen once. The sequenced sample was CD4+ T cells sorted from blood, obtained at week 0. The clonotype was recovered from a human donor with alopecia areata. The V and J genes are TRBV2 and TRBJ1-2; D is uncertain. The CDR3 sequence is CASSEAGAGPYGYTF. The CDR3, as DNA: TGTGCCAGCAGTGAAGCTGGAGCAGGCCCCTATGGCTACACCTTC.